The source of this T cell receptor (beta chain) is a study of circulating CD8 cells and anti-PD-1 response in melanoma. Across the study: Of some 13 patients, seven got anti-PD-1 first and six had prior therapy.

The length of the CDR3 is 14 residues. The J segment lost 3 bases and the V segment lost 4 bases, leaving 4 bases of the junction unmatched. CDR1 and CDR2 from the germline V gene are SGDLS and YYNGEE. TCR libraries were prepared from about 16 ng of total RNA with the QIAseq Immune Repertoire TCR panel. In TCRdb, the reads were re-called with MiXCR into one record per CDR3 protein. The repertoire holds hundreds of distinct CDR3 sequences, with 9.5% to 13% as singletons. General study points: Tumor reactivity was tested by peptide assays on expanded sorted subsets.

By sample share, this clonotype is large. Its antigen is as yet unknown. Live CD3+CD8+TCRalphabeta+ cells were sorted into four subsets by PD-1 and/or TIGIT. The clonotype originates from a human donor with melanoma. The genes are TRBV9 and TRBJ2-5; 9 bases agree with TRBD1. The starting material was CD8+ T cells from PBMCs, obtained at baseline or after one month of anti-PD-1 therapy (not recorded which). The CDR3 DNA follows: TGTGCCAGCAGCCCCCGGGACAGGGAAGAGACCCAGTACTTC. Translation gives CASSPRDREETQYF.